The 5 T cell receptor beta chains listed next were all sequenced from one sample in a study of blood T cell repertoires in COVID-19. The table came from immunoSEQ multiplex PCR; TCRdb's copy has only in-frame clones and leaves some out. The table has nearly 60,000 clones, around 90% seen once. Material: peripheral blood. These receptors originate from a man in his fifties or sixties with active COVID-19.

This clone was detected once. The V and J genes are TRBV6-1 and TRBJ2-2; 7 bases are shared with TRBD2. Germline V lookup: CDR1 MNHNS, CDR2 SASEGT. With V trimmed by 2 bases and J by 5 bases, 11 bases remained unmatched. The CDR3 is made up of 17 amino acids. The CDR3 is CASSELLGGRRTGELFF. DNA of the CDR3: TGTGCCAGCAGTGAATTACTGGGCGGGAGAAGGACCGGGGAGCTGTTTTTT.

The V and J genes are TRBV19 and TRBJ1-1; D is unresolved. The CDR3 loop spans 15 amino acids. CDR1 is LNHDA, CDR2 SQIVND, per germline (reference sequence). The germline V and J ends were trimmed by 1 base and 1 base, with 10 bases remaining between them. CDR3 loop: CASSIGFGRNTEAFF. The DNA of the CDR3 is TGTGCCAGTAGTATAGGATTTGGGCGGAACACTGAAGCTTTCTTT.

This clone has more than one count but fewer than ten. The rearrangement links TRBV5-8 to TRBJ2-5, with TRBD2 as a possible D gene (5 bases). Trimming removed 1 base from V and 7 bases from J, with 11 bases in between. CDR1 and CDR2 (germline): SGHTS, YDEGEE. This CDR3 is 13 amino acids long. The CDR3: CASSLNAAGTQYF. The DNA of the CDR3 is TGTGCCAGCAGCTTGAATGCGGCGGGGACCCAGTACTTC.

This chain uses TRBV9 with TRBJ1-5; a possible D gene is TRBD1 (6 bases). Germline CDR1 SGDLS, CDR2 YYNGEE. The V end was cut by 4 bases, the J end by 2 bases, with 13 bases between. The CDR3 totals 15 residues. In DNA, the CDR3 is TGTGCCAGCAGCCGTCGGGGGGCAGGCAATCAGCCCCAGCATTTT. This codes for CASSRRGAGNQPQHF.

The gene calls are TRBV10-1 and TRBJ2-5; 8 nucleotides agree with TRBD2. This CDR3 region has 13 residues. The trim removed 4 bases at V and 7 bases at J, leaving 5 bases unmatched. Germline lookup yields CDR1 WNHNN and CDR2 SYGVQD (reference sequence). The DNA of the CDR3 is TGCGCCAGCAGTGGTGGGACTAGTCGGACCCAGTACTTC. Translating gives CASSGGTSRTQYF.